This T cell receptor beta chain was identified in a study of T cell clonotyping in hematopoietic cell transplantation. General study points: Higher Inverse Simpson Index values in graft donor and pretransplant recipient predicted broader posttransplant TCR diversity.

This clone was counted once. The antigen is not known. Other DNA sequences in this specimen translate into the identical CDR3. Generated by immunoSEQ multiplex PCR, the TCRdb table keeps only in-frame clones and is missing some. This sample carries 9,500 to 11,000 clones, about four fifths of them seen once, and the ten largest clones take 8% to 10%. Blood collection times were about day -28 and days 30, 100, 180 posttransplant. This receptor was obtained from a female patient between 40 and 55 years old who had an allogeneic stem cell transplant from a related donor, so T cells may come from the graft donor. Some clones in this sample may be carry-over from other donors' samples. Sequences were derived from PBMCs, sampled 30 days after allogeneic stem cell transplant.

In DNA form, the CDR3 reads TGCAGCGTAAAAAACACTGAAGCTTTCTTT. Translated, it gives CSVKNTEAFF. The chain has TRBV29-1 and TRBJ1-1, with D unclear. The CDR3 runs 10 residues. Germline assignment: CDR1 SQVTM and CDR2 ANQGSEA. V was clipped by 6 bases and J by 2 bases, with 4 bases between them.